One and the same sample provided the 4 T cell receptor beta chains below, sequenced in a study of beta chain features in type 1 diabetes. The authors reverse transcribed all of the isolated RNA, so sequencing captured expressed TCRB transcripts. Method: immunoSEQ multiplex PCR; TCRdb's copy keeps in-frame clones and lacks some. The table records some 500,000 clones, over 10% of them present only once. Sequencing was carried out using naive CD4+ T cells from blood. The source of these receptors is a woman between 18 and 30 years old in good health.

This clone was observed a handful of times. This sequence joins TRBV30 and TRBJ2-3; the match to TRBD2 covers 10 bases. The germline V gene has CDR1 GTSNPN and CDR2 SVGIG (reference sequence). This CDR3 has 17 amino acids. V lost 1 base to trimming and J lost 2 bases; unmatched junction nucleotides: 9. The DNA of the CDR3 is TGTGCCTGGAGTGGACAGCGGGAGGGAATTTCCACAGATACGCAGTATTTT. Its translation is CAWSGQREGISTDTQYF.

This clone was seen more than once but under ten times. CDR3: CASSRGTSLSDEQYF. In nucleotides, the CDR3 is TGTGCCAGTAGTAGAGGGACTAGTCTATCGGACGAGCAGTACTTC. The rearrangement joins TRBV19 to TRBJ2-7, with TRBD2 matching 8 bases. Germline trimming cut 4 bases from V and 5 bases from J; bases unmatched to any gene: 10. Germline V gene lookup returns CDR1 LNHDA and CDR2 SQIVND (reference sequence). The CDR3 covers 15 residues. Based on the CDR3 plus reference TRBV19 and TRBJ2-7, the full variable domain is DGGITQSPKYLFRKEGQNVTLSCEQNLNHDAMYWYRQDPGQGLRLIYYSQIVNDFQKGDIAEGYSVSREKKESFPLTVTSAQKNPTAFYLCASSRGTSLSDEQYFGPGTRLTVT.

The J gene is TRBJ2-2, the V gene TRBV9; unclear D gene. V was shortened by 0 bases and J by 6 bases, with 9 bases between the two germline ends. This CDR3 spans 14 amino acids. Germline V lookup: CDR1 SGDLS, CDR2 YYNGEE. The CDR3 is CASSVEIVSGELFF. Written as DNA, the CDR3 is TGTGCCAGCAGCGTAGAAATTGTTTCCGGGGAGCTGTTTTTT. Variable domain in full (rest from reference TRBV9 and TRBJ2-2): DSGVTQTPKHLITATGQRVTLRCSPRSGDLSVYWYQQSLDQGLQFLIQYYNGEERAKGNILERFSAQQFPDLHSELNLSSLELGDSALYFCASSVEIVSGELFFGEGSRLTVL.

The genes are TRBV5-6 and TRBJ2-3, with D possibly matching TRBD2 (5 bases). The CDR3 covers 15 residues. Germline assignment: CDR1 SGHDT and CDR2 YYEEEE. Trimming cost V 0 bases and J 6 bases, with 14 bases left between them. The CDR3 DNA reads TGTGCCAGCAGCTTGGACGGCGGACTGAGGGATACGCAGTATTTT. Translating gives CASSLDGGLRDTQYF. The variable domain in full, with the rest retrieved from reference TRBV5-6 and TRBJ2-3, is DAGVTQSPTHLIKTRGQQVTLRCSPKSGHDTVSWYQQALGQGPQFIFQYYEEEERQRGNFPDRFSGHQFPNYSSELNVNALLLGDSALYLCASSLDGGLRDTQYFGPGTRLTVL.